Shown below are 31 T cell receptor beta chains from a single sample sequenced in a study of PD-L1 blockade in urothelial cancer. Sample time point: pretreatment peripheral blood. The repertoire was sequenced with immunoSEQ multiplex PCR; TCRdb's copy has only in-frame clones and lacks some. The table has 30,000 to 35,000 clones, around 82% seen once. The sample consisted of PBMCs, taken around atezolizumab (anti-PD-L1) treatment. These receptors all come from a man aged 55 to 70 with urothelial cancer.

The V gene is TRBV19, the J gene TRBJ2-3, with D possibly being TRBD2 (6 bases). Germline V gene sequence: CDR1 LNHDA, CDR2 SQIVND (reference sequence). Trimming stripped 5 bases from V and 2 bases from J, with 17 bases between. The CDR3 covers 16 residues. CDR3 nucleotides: TGTGCCAGTAGTCCAGGGTCGGGACTGCTCACAGATACGCAGTATTTT. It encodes CASSPGSGLLTDTQYF.

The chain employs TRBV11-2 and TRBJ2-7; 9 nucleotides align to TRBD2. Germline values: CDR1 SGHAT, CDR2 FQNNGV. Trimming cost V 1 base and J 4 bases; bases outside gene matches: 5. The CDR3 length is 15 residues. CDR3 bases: TGTGCCAGCAGCTTAGTTTCTAGCGGGACATACGAGCAGTACTTC. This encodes CASSLVSSGTYEQYF. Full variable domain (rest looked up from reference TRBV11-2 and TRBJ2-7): EAGVAQSPRYKIIEKRQSVAFWCNPISGHATLYWYQQILGQGPKLLIQFQNNGVVDDSQLPKDRFSAERLKGVDSTLKIQPAKLEDSAVYLCASSLVSSGTYEQYFGPGTRLTVT.

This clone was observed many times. CDR3 sequence: CASSVVGQGDQPQHF. The CDR3 nucleotides are TGTGCCAGCAGTGTTGTGGGACAGGGGGATCAGCCCCAGCATTTT. The chain links TRBV28 to TRBJ1-5; 11 bases are a match to TRBD1. The CDR3 covers 15 residues. The germline V gene encodes CDR1 MDHEN and CDR2 SYDVKM. Losses at the gene ends were 5 bases for V and 5 bases for J; bases not matched to a gene: 5.

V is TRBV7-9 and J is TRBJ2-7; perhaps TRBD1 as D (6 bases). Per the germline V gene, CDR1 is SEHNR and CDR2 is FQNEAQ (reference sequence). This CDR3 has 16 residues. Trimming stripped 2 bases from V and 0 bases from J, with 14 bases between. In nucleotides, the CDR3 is TGTGCCAGCAGCTTACTGAAGGGGGAAAGCTCCTACGAGCAGTACTTC. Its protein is CASSLLKGESSYEQYF.

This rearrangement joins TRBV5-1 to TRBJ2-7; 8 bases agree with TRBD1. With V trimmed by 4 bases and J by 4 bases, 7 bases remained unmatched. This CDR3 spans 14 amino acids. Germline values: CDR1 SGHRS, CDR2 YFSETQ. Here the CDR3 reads CASSTTTGDYEQYF. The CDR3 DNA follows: TGCGCCAGCAGCACTACGACAGGGGATTACGAGCAGTACTTC. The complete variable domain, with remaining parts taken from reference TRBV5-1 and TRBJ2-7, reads KAGVTQTPRYLIKTRGQQVTLSCSPISGHRSVSWYQQTPGQGLQFLFEYFSETQRNKGNFPGRFSGRQFSNSRSEMNVSTLELGDSALYLCASSTTTGDYEQYFGPGTRLTVT.

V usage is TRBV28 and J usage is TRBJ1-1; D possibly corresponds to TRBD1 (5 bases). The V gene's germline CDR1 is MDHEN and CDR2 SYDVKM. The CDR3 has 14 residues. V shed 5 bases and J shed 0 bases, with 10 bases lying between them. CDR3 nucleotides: TGTGCCAGCAGTAGGGGACTCATGAACACTGAAGCTTTCTTT. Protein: CASSRGLMNTEAFF.

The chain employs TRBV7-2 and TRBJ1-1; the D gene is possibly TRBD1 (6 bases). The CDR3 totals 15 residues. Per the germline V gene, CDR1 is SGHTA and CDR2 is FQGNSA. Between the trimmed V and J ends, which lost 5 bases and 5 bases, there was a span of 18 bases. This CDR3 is CASSQRGGLFTEAFF. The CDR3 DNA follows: TGTGCCAGCAGCCAAAGAGGGGGACTATTTACTGAAGCTTTCTTT.

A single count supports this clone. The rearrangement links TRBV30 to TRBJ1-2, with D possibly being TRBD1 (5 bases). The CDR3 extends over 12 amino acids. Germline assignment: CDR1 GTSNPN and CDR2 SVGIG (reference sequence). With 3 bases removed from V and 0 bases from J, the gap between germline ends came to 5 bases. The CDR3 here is CAWRDTNYGYTF. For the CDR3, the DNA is TGTGCCTGGAGGGACACTAACTATGGCTACACCTTC.

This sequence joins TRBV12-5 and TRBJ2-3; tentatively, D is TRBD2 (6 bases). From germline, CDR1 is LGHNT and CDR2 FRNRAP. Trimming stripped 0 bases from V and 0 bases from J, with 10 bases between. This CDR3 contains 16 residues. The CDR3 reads CASGLVHGTSTDTQYF. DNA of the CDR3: TGTGCTAGTGGTTTGGTACATGGGACTAGCACAGATACGCAGTATTTT.

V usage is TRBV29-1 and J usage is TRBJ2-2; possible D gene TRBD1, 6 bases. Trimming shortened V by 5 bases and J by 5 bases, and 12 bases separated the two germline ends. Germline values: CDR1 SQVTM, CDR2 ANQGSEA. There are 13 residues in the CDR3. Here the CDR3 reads CSVKGDPTGELFF. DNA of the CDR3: TGCAGCGTTAAGGGGGACCCTACCGGGGAGCTGTTTTTT.

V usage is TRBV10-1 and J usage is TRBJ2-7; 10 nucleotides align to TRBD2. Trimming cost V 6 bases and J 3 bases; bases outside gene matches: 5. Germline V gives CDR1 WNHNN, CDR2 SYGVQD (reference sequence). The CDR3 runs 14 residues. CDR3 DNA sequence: TGCGCCAGCAGCGGGACTAGCGAGAGCTACGAGCAGTACTTC. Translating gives CASSGTSESYEQYF.

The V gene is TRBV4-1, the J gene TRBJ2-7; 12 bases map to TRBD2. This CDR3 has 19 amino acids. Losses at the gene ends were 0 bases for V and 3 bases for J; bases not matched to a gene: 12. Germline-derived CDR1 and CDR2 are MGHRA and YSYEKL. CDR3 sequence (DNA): TGCGCCAGCAGCCAAGATTGGTCGAGACTAGCGGGAGTTAGCTACGAGCAGTACTTC. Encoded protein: CASSQDWSRLAGVSYEQYF.

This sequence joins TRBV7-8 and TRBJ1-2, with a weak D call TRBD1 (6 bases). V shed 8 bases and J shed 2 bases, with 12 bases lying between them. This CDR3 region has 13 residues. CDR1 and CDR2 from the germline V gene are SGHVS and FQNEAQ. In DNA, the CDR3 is TGTGCCAGCGAAAAACAGGGAAACTATGGCTACACCTTC. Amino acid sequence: CASEKQGNYGYTF.

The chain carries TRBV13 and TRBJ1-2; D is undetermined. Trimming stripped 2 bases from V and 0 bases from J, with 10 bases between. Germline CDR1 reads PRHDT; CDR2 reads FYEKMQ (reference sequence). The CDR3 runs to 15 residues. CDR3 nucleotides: TGTGCCAGCAGCTTATCAGGCCAGACTAACTATGGCTACACCTTC. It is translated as CASSLSGQTNYGYTF. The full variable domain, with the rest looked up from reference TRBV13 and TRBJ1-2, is AAGVIQSPRHLIKEKRETATLKCYPIPRHDTVYWYQQGPGQDPQFLISFYEKMQSDKGSIPDRFSAQQFSDYHSELNMSSLELGDSALYFCASSLSGQTNYGYTFGSGTRLTVV.

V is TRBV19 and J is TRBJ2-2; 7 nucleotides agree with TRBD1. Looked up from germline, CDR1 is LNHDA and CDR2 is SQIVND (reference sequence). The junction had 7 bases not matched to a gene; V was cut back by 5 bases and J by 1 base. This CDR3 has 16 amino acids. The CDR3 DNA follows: TGTGCCAGTAGTTTCTTATGGGACAGGAACACCGGGGAGCTGTTTTTT. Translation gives CASSFLWDRNTGELFF.

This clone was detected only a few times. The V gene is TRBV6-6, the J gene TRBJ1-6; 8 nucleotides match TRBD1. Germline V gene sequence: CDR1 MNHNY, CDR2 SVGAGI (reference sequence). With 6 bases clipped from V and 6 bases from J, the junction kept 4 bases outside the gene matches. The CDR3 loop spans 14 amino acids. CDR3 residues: CASSTQGVNSPLHF. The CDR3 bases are TGTGCCAGCAGCACACAGGGGGTTAATTCACCCCTCCACTTT.

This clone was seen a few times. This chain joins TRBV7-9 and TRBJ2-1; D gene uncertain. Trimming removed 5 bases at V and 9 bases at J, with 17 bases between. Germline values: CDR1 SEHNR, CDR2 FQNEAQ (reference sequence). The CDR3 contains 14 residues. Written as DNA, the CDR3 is TGTGCCAGCAGCGCTAGTTTCGTCCGCGGTGAGCAGTTCTTC. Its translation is CASSASFVRGEQFF.

CDR3 in DNA: TGTGCCAGCACCCCTCTGTTGAACACTGAAGCTTTCTTT. It encodes CASTPLLNTEAFF. This rearrangement joins TRBV11-2 to TRBJ1-1; D unresolved. Germline V CDR1 and CDR2: SGHAT, FQNNGV. Trimming stripped 7 bases from V and 0 bases from J, with 9 bases between. There are 13 residues in the CDR3.

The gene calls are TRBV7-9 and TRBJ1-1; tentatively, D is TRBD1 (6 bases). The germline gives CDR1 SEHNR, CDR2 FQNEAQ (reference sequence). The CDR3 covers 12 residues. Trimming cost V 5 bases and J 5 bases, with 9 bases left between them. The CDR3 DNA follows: TGTGCCAGCAGCGGAAGGGGGACTGAAGCTTTCTTT. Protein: CASSGRGTEAFF.

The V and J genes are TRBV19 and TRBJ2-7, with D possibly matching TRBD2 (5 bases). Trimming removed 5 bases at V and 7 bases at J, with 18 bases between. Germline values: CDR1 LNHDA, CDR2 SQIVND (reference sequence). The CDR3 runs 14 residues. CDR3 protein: CASSSRVSTGEQYF. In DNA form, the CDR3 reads TGTGCCAGTAGTTCCCGGGTTTCCACGGGGGAGCAGTACTTC.

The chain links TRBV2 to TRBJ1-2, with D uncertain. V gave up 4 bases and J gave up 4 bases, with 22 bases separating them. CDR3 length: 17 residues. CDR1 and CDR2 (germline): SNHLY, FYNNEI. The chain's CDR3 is CASSGMIPTGAAYGYTF. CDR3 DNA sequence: TGTGCCAGCAGTGGTATGATACCAACCGGAGCGGCCTATGGCTACACCTTC.

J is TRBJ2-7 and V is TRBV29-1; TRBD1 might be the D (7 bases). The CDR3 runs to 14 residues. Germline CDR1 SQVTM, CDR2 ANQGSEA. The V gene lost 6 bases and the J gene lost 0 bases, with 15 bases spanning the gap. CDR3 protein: CSVGGQSDSYEQYF. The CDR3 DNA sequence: TGCAGCGTCGGGGGACAGAGTGACTCCTACGAGCAGTACTTC.

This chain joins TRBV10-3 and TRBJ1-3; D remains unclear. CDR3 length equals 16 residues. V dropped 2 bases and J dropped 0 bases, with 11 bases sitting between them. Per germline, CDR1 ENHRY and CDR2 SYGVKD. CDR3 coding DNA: TGTGCCATCAGTGAGACCTCAGCGGGCTCTGGAAACACCATATATTTT. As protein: CAISETSAGSGNTIYF.

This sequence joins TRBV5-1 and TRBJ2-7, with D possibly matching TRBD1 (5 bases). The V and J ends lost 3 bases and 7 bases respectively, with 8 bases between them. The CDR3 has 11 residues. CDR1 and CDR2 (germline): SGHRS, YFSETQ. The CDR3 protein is CASSSNREQYF. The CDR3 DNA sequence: TGCGCCAGCAGCTCTAACAGGGAGCAGTACTTC.

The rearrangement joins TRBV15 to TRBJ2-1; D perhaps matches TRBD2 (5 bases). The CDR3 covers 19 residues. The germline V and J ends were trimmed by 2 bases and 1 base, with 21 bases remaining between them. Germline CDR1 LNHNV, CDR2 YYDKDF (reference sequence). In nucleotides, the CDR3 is TGTGCCACCAGCAGATCCTCGGGAATGCGGGTACTTTCCTACAATGAGCAGTTCTTC. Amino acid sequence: CATSRSSGMRVLSYNEQFF.

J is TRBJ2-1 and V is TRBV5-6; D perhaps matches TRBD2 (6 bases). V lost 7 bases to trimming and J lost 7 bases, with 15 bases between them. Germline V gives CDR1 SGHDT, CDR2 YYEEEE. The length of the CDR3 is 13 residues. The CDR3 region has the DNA TGTGCCAGCCGTACTCCTGGGGGGAATGAGCAGTTCTTC. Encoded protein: CASRTPGGNEQFF.

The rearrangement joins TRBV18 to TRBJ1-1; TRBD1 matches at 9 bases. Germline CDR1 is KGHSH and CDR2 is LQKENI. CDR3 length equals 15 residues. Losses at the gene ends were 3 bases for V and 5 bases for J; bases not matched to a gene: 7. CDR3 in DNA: TGTGCCAGCTCACCCGGACAGGGGTCGTTGACTGAAGCTTTCTTT. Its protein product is CASSPGQGSLTEAFF.

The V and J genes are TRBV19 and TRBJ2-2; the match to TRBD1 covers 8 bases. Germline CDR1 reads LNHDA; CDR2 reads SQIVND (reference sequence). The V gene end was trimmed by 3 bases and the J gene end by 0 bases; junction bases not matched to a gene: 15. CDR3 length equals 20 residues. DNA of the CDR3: TGTGCCAGTAGTATCCCCTTCTTCCGAGGACAGGGTGCGAACACCGGGGAGCTGTTTTTT. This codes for CASSIPFFRGQGANTGELFF.

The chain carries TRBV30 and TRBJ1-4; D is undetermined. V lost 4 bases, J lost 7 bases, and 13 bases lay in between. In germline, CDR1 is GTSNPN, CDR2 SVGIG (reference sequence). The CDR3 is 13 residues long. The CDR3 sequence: CAWMLGDLEKLFF. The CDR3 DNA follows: TGTGCCTGGATGTTGGGCGATCTTGAAAAACTGTTTTTT.

The DNA of the CDR3 is TGTGCCAGCAGCGCCGGCGCGGGGCCCTGGGAGCAGTACTTC. It translates to CASSAGAGPWEQYF. This chain connects TRBV11-2 to TRBJ2-7, with D possibly TRBD2 on 6 matching bases. This CDR3 region has 14 residues. Between the trimmed V and J ends, which lost 5 bases and 7 bases, there was a span of 18 bases. Germline V gene sequence: CDR1 SGHAT, CDR2 FQNNGV.

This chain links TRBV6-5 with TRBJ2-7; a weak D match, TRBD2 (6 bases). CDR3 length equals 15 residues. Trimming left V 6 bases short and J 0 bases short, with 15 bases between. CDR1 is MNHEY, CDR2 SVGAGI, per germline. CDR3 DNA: TGTGCCAGCAGACCGACTGGCGGGACCTCCTACGAGCAGTACTTC. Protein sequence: CASRPTGGTSYEQYF.